The clone carrying this T cell receptor (beta chain) was recorded at least ten times. The antigen remains undetermined. Coverage ceases 3 residues before the CDR3 finishes, and the germline J gene fills in the end. Sequencing used immunoSEQ multiplex PCR; TCRdb keeps in-frame clones, though not all of them. Sampling found about 52,000 clones, none seen once. This entry belongs to a study of T cell clonality in common variable immunodeficiency. Germline lookup yields CDR1 MNHEY and CDR2 SVGEGT. V lost 1 base and J 0 bases, leaving 9 bases between the germline ends. This CDR3 contains 15 residues. Study results and caveats: TCRbeta clonality was increased in CVID versus healthy controls.

The rearrangement uses TRBV6-2 or TRBV6-3 and TRBJ2-5; D might be TRBD1 (6 bases). Sequencing was carried out using peripheral blood mononuclear cells. The receptor was derived from a person between 18 and 75 years old in good health. The part of the CDR3 DNA that was read is TGTGCCAGCAGTTACTTCTGGGACAACCAAGAGACC. Its protein product is CASSYFWDNQET. The full CDR3 protein is CASSYFWDNQETQYF.